These 10 T cell receptor beta chains came from one sample sequenced in a study of T cells after posttransplantation cyclophosphamide. Busulfan-fludarabine conditioning, marrow transplant, and cyclophosphamide on days +3 and +4 were administered. The assay was immunoSEQ multiplex PCR, and TCRdb's table has in-frame clones only and misses some. The data show some 8,100 clones, with none appearing a single time. Sample: PBMCs, taken after allogeneic stem cell transplant with posttransplant cyclophosphamide. The receptors originated from a female patient between 50 and 59 years old who received an allogeneic stem cell transplant from a related donor, was CMV-positive, and had no GVHD. Some T cells here may be from the graft donor.

This clone appeared many times. The chain employs TRBV10-2 and TRBJ2-7, with 8 bases fitting TRBD1. V gave up 8 bases and J gave up 5 bases; unmatched junction bases: 17. This CDR3 has 16 residues. Per germline, CDR1 WSHSY and CDR2 SAAADI. As DNA, the CDR3 is TGCGCCAGCGCAGGGGGCCTCGGGACACGTGGGGACGAGCAGTACTTC. Its protein product is CASAGGLGTRGDEQYF.

This clone was seen many times. The gene calls are TRBV12-3 or TRBV12-4 and TRBJ1-2, with TRBD1 matching 7 bases. V shed 2 bases, J shed 3 bases, and the junction held 6 bases outside the gene matches. The CDR3 is 15 amino acids. CDR3 bases: TGTGCCAGCAGTTTAAAGGAGGGGGCATACTATGGCTACACCTTC. Its protein product is CASSLKEGAYYGYTF.

The sample holds many counts of this clone. The gene calls are TRBV28 and TRBJ1-1; D not resolved. There are 13 residues in the CDR3. V gave up 6 bases and J gave up 0 bases, with 8 bases separating them. The germline CDR1 and CDR2 sequences are MDHEN and SYDVKM. As DNA, the CDR3 is TGTGCCAGCAGAGGAGACATGAACACTGAAGCTTTCTTT. This encodes CASRGDMNTEAFF. Variable domain in full (rest from reference TRBV28 and TRBJ1-1): DVKVTQSSRYLVKRTGEKVFLECVQDMDHENMFWYRQDPGLGLRLIYFSYDVKMKEKGDIPEGYSVSREKKERFSLILESASTNQTSMYLCASRGDMNTEAFFGQGTRLTVV.

This clone appeared many times. The chain joins TRBV7-9 to TRBJ2-7; D remains unclear. CDR1 SEHNR and CDR2 FQNEAQ come from the germline V gene (reference sequence). The CDR3 has 14 residues. The V end was cut by 1 base, the J end by 3 bases, with 10 bases between. CDR3: CASSLDPQSYEQYF. DNA of the CDR3: TGTGCCAGCAGCTTAGACCCACAAAGCTACGAGCAGTACTTC.

In this sample, this clone turned up many times. At one end the junction does not follow the germline gene, possibly because of a read error. The V and J genes are TRBV6-6 and TRBJ1-1, with a tentative D call TRBD1 (5 bases). CDR1 is MNHNY and CDR2 is SVGAGI in the germline V gene (reference sequence). CDR3 length equals 10 residues. As DNA, the CDR3 is TGTGCCAGCAGTCAGGGAGGGCATATCTTT. The encoded protein is CASSQGGHIF.

This clone is categorized as medium-sized. V gene TRBV2 combines with J gene TRBJ1-3; no clear D gene. Germline V lookup: CDR1 SNHLY, CDR2 FYNNEI. V shed 9 bases and J shed 4 bases, with 13 bases lying between them. The CDR3 extends over 13 amino acids. In nucleotides, the CDR3 is TGTGCCAGTAGGGCCGGATCCGGAAACACCATATATTTT. Translation gives CASRAGSGNTIYF.

This clone was detected many times. The chain is built from TRBV2 and TRBJ2-5, with TRBD2 matching 8 bases. Germline CDR1 reads SNHLY; CDR2 reads FYNNEI. Trimming took 7 bases from V and 4 from J; bases not matched to a gene: 2. This CDR3 comprises 12 residues. The CDR3 is CASTAGGETQYF. The CDR3 DNA sequence: TGTGCCAGCACCGCGGGAGGAGAGACCCAGTACTTC.

The V and J genes are TRBV15 and TRBJ2-5; possible D gene TRBD1, 6 bases. CDR1 and CDR2 (germline): LNHNV, YYDKDF (reference sequence). Trimming removed 0 bases at V and 1 base at J, with 9 bases between. The CDR3 has 15 residues. The CDR3 here is CATSRDGQIQETQYF. CDR3 coding DNA: TGTGCCACCAGCAGAGATGGACAGATCCAAGAGACCCAGTACTTC.

This clone was seen repeatedly, ten times or more. V gene TRBV6-5 combines with J gene TRBJ2-7; D may be TRBD2 (5 bases). CDR1 is MNHEY, CDR2 SVGAGI, per germline. Trimming cost V 6 bases and J 5 bases, with 11 bases left between them. The CDR3 runs 12 residues. The CDR3 sequence: CASSRSGNEQYF. DNA for the CDR3: TGTGCCAGCAGCCGCTCGGGGAACGAGCAGTACTTC.

This clone showed up many times. This rearrangement joins TRBV6-2 or TRBV6-3 to TRBJ2-1; weak D call: TRBD2 (5 bases). CDR1 and CDR2 from the germline V gene are MNHEY and SVGEGT. The CDR3 runs 18 residues. The V and J ends lost 0 bases and 6 bases respectively, with 21 bases between them. Here the CDR3 reads CASSYSTASRYRGNEQFF. As DNA, the CDR3 is TGTGCCAGCAGTTACTCCACAGCGTCGCGGTACCGGGGCAATGAGCAGTTCTTC.